Each of the 4 T cell receptor beta chains below was sequenced from the same sample in a study of blood T cell repertoires in COVID-19. Generated by immunoSEQ multiplex PCR, the TCRdb table keeps only in-frame clones and is missing some. The sample contains under 200,000 clones, 70% to 90% of which appear only once. The sample consisted of peripheral blood. Receptors originate from a man aged 40-50 years with active or convalescent COVID-19.

The chain joins TRBV10-2 to TRBJ1-5; the match to TRBD1 covers 9 bases. V was pared by 5 bases and J by 6 bases, with 5 bases of the junction left unmatched. CDR1 and CDR2 from the germline V gene are WSHSY and SAAADI. This CDR3 has 14 residues. As DNA, the CDR3 is TGCGCCAGCAGTCCGGACAGGGGTCGTCAGCCCCAGCATTTT. It codes for CASSPDRGRQPQHF.

The chain joins TRBV5-1 to TRBJ1-1, with 9 bases fitting TRBD1. Trimming took 1 base from V and 11 from J; bases not matched to a gene: 6. This CDR3 is 13 amino acids long. From germline, CDR1 is SGHRS and CDR2 YFSETQ. CDR3 bases: TGCGCCAGCAGCTTGACCGGGACAGGGTTTGCTTTCTTT. Translating gives CASSLTGTGFAFF. Variable domain in full (rest from reference TRBV5-1 and TRBJ1-1): KAGVTQTPRYLIKTRGQQVTLSCSPISGHRSVSWYQQTPGQGLQFLFEYFSETQRNKGNFPGRFSGRQFSNSRSEMNVSTLELGDSALYLCASSLTGTGFAFFGQGTRLTVV.

The chain combines TRBV2 with TRBJ1-3, with D perhaps TRBD1 (6 bases). V was trimmed by 4 bases and J by 2 bases, leaving 24 bases between them. Germline V gives CDR1 SNHLY, CDR2 FYNNEI. CDR3 length: 19 residues. CDR3 amino acids: CASSGPAGAGEYPGNTIYF. The CDR3 DNA reads as TGTGCCAGCAGTGGGCCGGCGGGGGCAGGGGAATATCCTGGAAACACCATATATTTT.

V gene TRBV1 combines with J gene TRBJ2-5; TRBD2 was called by the table and not checked on the DNA. TRBV1 is an annotated pseudogene. The CDR3 sequence is 17 residues long. CDR3 nucleotide sequence: TGCACCAGCAGCCTAACTAGCGGGAGAGACGGGCAAGAGACCCAGTACTTC. It specifies CTSSLTSGRDGQETQYF.